This record concerns one T cell receptor beta chain sequence. The antigen remains undetermined. This sequence may be a read error, since a much larger clone differs from it by one base. Germline V gene data show CDR1 as SGHVS and CDR2 as FQNEAQ. This CDR3 has 16 amino acids. Time point in this sample: persistent/refractory GD, antithyroid drugs over 5 years with positive TRAb. PBMCs were the source of the RNA used for TCR sequencing. The sample comes from a study of regulatory T cells in long-lasting Graves disease. Library construction for TCR beta used iRepertoire HTBI primers and Arm-PCR of CDR3 regions. From the multiplex PCR reads, TCRdb called clonotypes with MiXCR, one entry per CDR3 protein. The profile shows more than 350,000 distinct CDR3 sequences, roughly a fifth of them singletons. General observations from the study: It was in persistent disease that TRBV28, TRBJ1-2 and TRBJ2-5 were favored.

The starting material was peripheral blood mononuclear cells (PBMCs), obtained when the disease was refractory, from a patient treated with antithyroid drugs. The receptor was isolated from a female donor with Graves disease. The chain uses TRBV7-8 and TRBJ2-3; TRBD2 aligns across 8 bases. The CDR3 sequence is CARSLGASGSTDTQYF. CDR3 nucleotide sequence: TGTGCCCGCAGCTTAGGGGCTAGCGGGTCCACAGATACGCAGTATTTT. Variable domain in full (rest from reference TRBV7-8 and TRBJ2-3): GAGVSQSPRYKVAKRGQDVALRCDPISGHVSLFWYQQALGQGPEFLTYFQNEAQLDKSGLPSDRFFAERPEGSVSTLKIQRTQQEDSAVYLCARSLGASGSTDTQYFGPGTRLTVL.